This T cell receptor beta chain was captured in a study of T cell changes during pregnancy in multiple sclerosis. Some clones are missing from TCRdb's copy, which holds only in-frame ones; the method was immunoSEQ multiplex PCR. The sample carries around 40,000 clones, 75% to 95% recorded once. The ends lost 2 bases at V and 6 bases at J; junction bases unmatched: 8. The CDR3 has 16 amino acids. CDR1 MNHEY and CDR2 SVGAGI come from the germline V gene. The sample here was CD4+ T cells from peripheral blood mononuclear cells, taken in the second trimester of pregnancy. This chain uses TRBV6-5 with TRBJ2-3; 10 nucleotides match TRBD2. The clonotype comes from a female donor in good health, enrolled as a control in a pregnancy study. DNA for the CDR3: TGTGCCAGCAGTTACGGGCCAGCGGGAGGGTTGGATACGCAGTATTTT. Its translation: CASSYGPAGGLDTQYF.